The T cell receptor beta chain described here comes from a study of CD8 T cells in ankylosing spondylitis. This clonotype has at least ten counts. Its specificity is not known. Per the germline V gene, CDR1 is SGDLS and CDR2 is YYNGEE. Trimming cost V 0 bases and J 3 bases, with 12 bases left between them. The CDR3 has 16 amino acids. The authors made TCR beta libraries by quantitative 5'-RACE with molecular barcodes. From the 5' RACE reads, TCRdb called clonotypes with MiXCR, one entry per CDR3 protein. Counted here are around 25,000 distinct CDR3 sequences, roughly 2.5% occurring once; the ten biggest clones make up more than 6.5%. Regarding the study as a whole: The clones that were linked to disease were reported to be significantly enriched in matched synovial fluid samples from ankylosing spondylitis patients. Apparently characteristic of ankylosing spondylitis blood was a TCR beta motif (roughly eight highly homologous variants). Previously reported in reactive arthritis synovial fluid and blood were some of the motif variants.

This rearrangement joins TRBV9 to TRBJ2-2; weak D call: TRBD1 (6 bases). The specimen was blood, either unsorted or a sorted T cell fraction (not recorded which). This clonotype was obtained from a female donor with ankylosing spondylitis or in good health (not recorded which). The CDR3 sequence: CASSVDWGHYTGELFF. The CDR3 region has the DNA TGTGCCAGCAGCGTAGATTGGGGGCACTACACCGGGGAGCTGTTTTTT.